This record covers a single T cell receptor beta chain. In its sample, this clone was seen a few times. Its antigen is unknown. Nothing much larger sits one base from this clone, and base qualities are not available. Preparation of the library involved the immunoSEQ multiplex PCR assay. The study's processing was this. A statistical classification framework was built to diagnose cytomegalovirus status from the catalog of TCR beta chain sequences. This is the immuneACCESS table as TCRdb keeps it, with only in-frame sequences that have V and J called. A part of the clones is gone; compared with another copy, unresolved V genes explain less than half, and the rest is unexplained. V and J calls and clone size come straight from that table; D and trimming were deduced from the DNA. In this sample the table shows around 200,000 clones, 85% to 90% of which occur a single time. Over 2.5% of the sample is in the top ten clones.

This record comes from a study of cytomegalovirus exposure and HLA in healthy donors (TCRdb year 2017). Study-wide context: According to a later analysis, the 120 validation repertoires were produced on the same platform as the 666 repertoires of the first cohort. The study aimed to test whether signatures of past pathogen exposure could be identified by cataloging public T cell receptors. Besides the first cohort of approximately 670 subjects, a separate validation cohort made up of 95 to 150 different subjects was used. The study combined high-throughput TCR immunosequencing, statistical association of individual TCRs with disease status, and machine learning to predict cytomegalovirus infection status.

The CDR3 sequence holds 14 residues, the cysteine and phenylalanine included. Only the CDR3 DNA stays, 42 bases, in frame from base 1. V drops 5 bases and J drops 5 bases, leaving 15 bases in between. From the germline V gene (reference sequence), CDR1 is SEHNR and CDR2 is FQNEAQ. Paper-wide results and their limitations: A later analysis lacked HLA typing for the validation cohort, so it scored co-occurrence in that cohort across all 120 or so repertoires. The study listed approximately 160 TCR beta chains as associated with cytomegalovirus. Three of the identified cytomegalovirus-associated TCR beta chains were confirmed in vitro to be specific for cytomegalovirus antigens. The classifier was reported to diagnose cytomegalovirus status with high specificity and sensitivity in both the original and validation cohorts. Of the cluster scores, 90% to 95% were above 0 in a later analysis, which found that TCRs clustered in the first cohort also tended to co-occur in the 120 or so validation repertoires. According to the authors, the approach could potentially be generalized to other disease states and immunological phenotypes. Most TCR sequences were seen in very few donors, while some public TCRs were found in many individuals.

Donors formed part of the validation cohort, which comprised 120 subjects and was distinct from the first cohort of 666 subjects. The sequenced sample was PBMCs. This receptor was obtained from a woman between 18 and 30 years old in good health and CMV-seronegative. The sequence links TRBV7-9 to TRBJ2-5; possibly the D gene is TRBD2, per 6 matching bases. The CDR3 protein is CASSPSEGWETQYF. The nucleotides read TGTGCCAGCAGCCCCTCGGAGGGGTGGGAGACCCAGTACTTC.